What follows are 21 T cell receptor beta chains derived from one specimen sequenced in a study of Graves' ophthalmopathy and Graves' hyperthyroidism. Transcripts of RNA were the source for amplifying TCR beta CDR3 regions. First-round RT-PCR employed HTBI primers, with a second-round multiplex PCR after it. MiXCR, run by TCRdb on the multiplex PCR reads, gives a single entry per CDR3 protein. The sample yields 400,000 or so distinct CDR3 sequences, about a sixth seen once. Source material: peripheral blood. The receptor source for this set is an adult woman with stable Graves' hyperthyroidism.

This chain joins TRBV6-1 and TRBJ1-1; possible D gene TRBD1, 5 bases. This CDR3 comprises 14 residues. Trimming pared 5 bases from V and 6 bases from J, leaving 16 bases between. Germline CDR1 is MNHNS and CDR2 is SASEGT. In nucleotides, the CDR3 is TGTGCCAGCAGTCCCGGGACTTCGGGCGCTGAAGCTTTCTTT. Amino acid sequence: CASSPGTSGAEAFF.

This clonotype came up many times. The genes are TRBV12-5 and TRBJ1-6; D is undetermined. The CDR3 has 12 residues. Looked up from germline, CDR1 is LGHNT and CDR2 is FRNRAP. The V end was cut by 5 bases, the J end by 10 bases, with 9 bases between. The CDR3 region has the DNA TGTGCTAGTGGTGCGGACGGGTCACCCCTCCACTTT. It encodes CASGADGSPLHF.

The chain links TRBV6-1 to TRBJ2-7, with 7 nucleotides matching TRBD1. The CDR3 contains 15 residues. Germline V gives CDR1 MNHNS, CDR2 SASEGT. J was trimmed by 3 bases and V by 9 bases; bases with no gene match: 14. The CDR3 loop reads CASPGGDASLYEQYF. In nucleotides, the CDR3 is TGTGCCAGTCCAGGGGGAGACGCCTCACTCTACGAGCAGTACTTC.

This clonotype has a count of ten or more. The CDR3 region has the DNA TGTGCCAGCAGCCGAGTCGTGGGCCAGTCCTACGAGCAGTACTTC. This encodes CASSRVVGQSYEQYF. The rearrangement links TRBV11-2 to TRBJ2-7; D not certain. The CDR3 runs to 15 residues. The germline V and J ends were trimmed by 5 bases and 1 base, with 15 bases remaining between them. CDR1 is SGHAT, CDR2 FQNNGV, per germline.

In this sample, this clonotype turned up many times. One end of the junction varies from germline; a read error may be responsible. This chain connects TRBV4-3 to TRBJ2-5; D is perhaps TRBD2 (6 bases). Germline CDR1 LGHNA, CDR2 YSLEER. The CDR3 has 14 amino acids. The chain's CDR3 is CASSQDRGKEAQYF. The DNA for the CDR3 is TGCGCCAGCAGCCAAGATCGCGGGAAAGAGGCCCAGTACTTC.

This clonotype has only a few counts. The rearrangement uses TRBV6-1 and TRBJ1-2; the match to TRBD1 covers 9 bases. Unmatched junction bases numbered 12, after V lost 8 bases and J lost 8 bases. Germline V lookup: CDR1 MNHNS, CDR2 SASEGT. The CDR3 loop spans 14 amino acids. Here the CDR3 DNA reads TGTGCCAGCGCTTTGGAGGGACAGGGCGACGGCTACACCTTC. This translates into CASALEGQGDGYTF.

This clonotype was counted many times. The genes are TRBV28 and TRBJ1-1, with a weak D call TRBD1 (6 bases). Trimming removed 4 bases from V and 4 bases from J, with 10 bases in between. The CDR3 consists of 13 residues. Germline V gene lookup returns CDR1 MDHEN and CDR2 SYDVKM. The CDR3 loop is CASSSTGPTEAFF. The CDR3 DNA reads TGTGCCAGCAGTTCTACAGGGCCCACTGAAGCTTTCTTT.

This clonotype has ten or more counts. The V call is TRBV30, the J call TRBJ2-7; TRBD1 is a possible D gene (6 bases). V lost 2 bases, J lost 4 bases, and 12 bases lay in between. Per germline, CDR1 GTSNPN and CDR2 SVGIG (reference sequence). The CDR3 has 13 residues. The CDR3 coding sequence is TGTGCCTGGAGTTCGGGCAGGGGTTACGAGCAGTACTTC. Residues: CAWSSGRGYEQYF.

This clonotype was recorded many times. This chain connects TRBV27 to TRBJ2-2; TRBD1 agrees at 7 bases. Germline V lookup: CDR1 MNHEY, CDR2 SMNVEV (reference sequence). The ends lost 7 bases at V and 3 bases at J; junction bases unmatched: 8. CDR3 length equals 15 residues. The CDR3 is CASTKLQGHTGELFF. The CDR3 DNA sequence: TGTGCCAGCACTAAATTACAGGGGCACACCGGGGAGCTGTTTTTT.

This clonotype was seen many times. This chain connects TRBV10-3 to TRBJ2-5; no firm D call. The V and J ends lost 3 bases and 1 base respectively, with 6 bases between them. Germline CDR1 is ENHRY and CDR2 is SYGVKD. The CDR3 is 13 amino acids. The CDR3, as DNA: TGTGCCATCAGTGAAACTGCCCAAGAGACCCAGTACTTC. Amino acids: CAISETAQETQYF.

The chain links TRBV6-5 to TRBJ2-5; possible D gene TRBD1, 6 bases. The CDR3 sequence is 15 residues long. Germline V CDR1 and CDR2: MNHEY, SVGAGI. Trimming pared 0 bases from V and 4 bases from J, leaving 12 bases between. CDR3 nucleotide sequence: TGTGCCAGCAGTTACTCCCTACAGGGCCGAGAGACCCAGTACTTC. Translating gives CASSYSLQGRETQYF.

In regard to this clonotype: Mismatch with germline at one junction end may stem from a read error. The chain links TRBV5-1 to TRBJ2-7; 9 bases are a match to TRBD2. The CDR3 is made up of 13 amino acids. The germline V gene has CDR1 SGHRS and CDR2 YFSETQ. Written as DNA, the CDR3 is TGCGCCAGCGCGACTAGCGGACCCTACGAGCAGTGCTTC. It codes for CASATSGPYEQCF.

In this sample, this clonotype turned up a few times. With a much larger clone just one base away, this may be a read error. The gene calls are TRBV12-3 or TRBV12-4 and TRBJ2-7; unclear D gene. The CDR3 is made up of 13 amino acids. The germline V and J ends were trimmed by 4 bases and 3 bases, with 10 bases remaining between them. The CDR3, as DNA: TGTGCCAGCAGTTCTAGTGGGCTCTACGAGCAGTACGTC. It encodes CASSSSGLYEQYV.

This chain connects TRBV6-9 to TRBJ1-2; D gene uncertain. This CDR3 contains 13 residues. V dropped 3 bases and J dropped 2 bases, with 7 bases sitting between them. Germline CDR1 and CDR2: MNHGY and SVAAGI. CDR3 in DNA: TGTGCCAGCAGTTACAGCAGGAACTATGGCTACACCTTC. This translates into CASSYSRNYGYTF.

V gene TRBV4-1 combines with J gene TRBJ1-2; 10 bases align to TRBD1. The V gene's germline CDR1 is MGHRA and CDR2 YSYEKL. V shed 2 bases, J shed 5 bases, and the junction held 8 bases outside the gene matches. The CDR3 length is 16 residues. Here the CDR3 DNA reads TGCGCCAGCAGCCAACTCCCGGGACAGGGGACTTATGGCTACACCTTC. Protein product: CASSQLPGQGTYGYTF.

This clonotype was observed at least ten times. V is TRBV27 and J is TRBJ1-3; weak D call: TRBD1 (6 bases). The CDR3 loop spans 19 amino acids. V was clipped by 4 bases and J by 0 bases, with 22 bases between them. Germline V lookup: CDR1 MNHEY, CDR2 SMNVEV (reference sequence). In nucleotides, the CDR3 is TGTGCCAGCAGTTCCCTTTCGGTGGGGACAACAACCTCTGGAAACACCATATATTTT. It encodes CASSSLSVGTTTSGNTIYF.

The chain carries TRBV7-2 and TRBJ1-6; D is perhaps TRBD1 (5 bases). The germline CDR1 and CDR2 sequences are SGHTA and FQGNSA. V lost 1 base and J 6 bases, leaving 13 bases between the germline ends. The CDR3 totals 16 residues. CDR3 protein: CASSLGPFGGNSPLHF. The CDR3 DNA is TGTGCCAGCAGCTTAGGTCCCTTTGGGGGTAATTCACCCCTCCACTTT.

This chain connects TRBV11-1 to TRBJ2-2; a possible D gene is TRBD1 (6 bases). The CDR3 loop spans 16 amino acids. Trimming shortened V by 0 bases and J by 3 bases, and 11 bases separated the two germline ends. From germline, CDR1 is SGHAT and CDR2 FQDESV (reference sequence). Here the CDR3 reads CASSLARTADTGELFF. The CDR3 DNA reads TGTGCCAGCAGCTTAGCCCGGACAGCGGACACCGGGGAGCTGTTTTTT. Together with reference TRBV11-1 and TRBJ2-2, the CDR3 gives the full variable domain: EAEVAQSPRYKITEKSQAVAFWCDPISGHATLYWYRQILGQGPELLVQFQDESVVDDSQLPKDRFSAERLKGVDSTLKIQPAELGDSAMYLCASSLARTADTGELFFGEGSRLTVL.

In its sample, this clonotype was seen many times. The chain joins TRBV20-1 to TRBJ2-7; TRBD2 agrees at 7 bases. Germline values: CDR1 DFQATT, CDR2 SNEGSKA (reference sequence). The CDR3 has 12 residues. Trimming at V came to 3 bases and at J to 3 bases, leaving 2 bases not matched to a gene. CDR3 sequence (DNA): TGCAGTGCTAGTCCTAGCGGCTACGAGCAGTACTTC. This gives the protein CSASPSGYEQYF.

In its sample, this clonotype was seen many times. This chain connects TRBV6-1 to TRBJ1-2; tentatively, D is TRBD1 (6 bases). Trimming took 4 bases from V and 4 from J, leaving 13 bases between them. Germline lookup yields CDR1 MNHNS and CDR2 SASEGT. The CDR3 totals 14 residues. CDR3 residues: CASSVDRSLYGYTF. For the CDR3, the DNA is TGTGCCAGCAGTGTCGACAGGTCTCTCTATGGCTACACCTTC.

The sample holds many counts of this clonotype. This sequence joins TRBV20-1 and TRBJ2-2; D remains ambiguous. V lost 0 bases and J 1 base, leaving 15 bases between the germline ends. The CDR3 runs to 17 residues. Germline V gene data show CDR1 as DFQATT and CDR2 as SNEGSKA (reference sequence). CDR3: CSARDRRIRLNTGELFF. The CDR3 DNA follows: TGCAGTGCTAGAGATCGTCGGATCCGACTGAACACCGGGGAGCTGTTTTTT.